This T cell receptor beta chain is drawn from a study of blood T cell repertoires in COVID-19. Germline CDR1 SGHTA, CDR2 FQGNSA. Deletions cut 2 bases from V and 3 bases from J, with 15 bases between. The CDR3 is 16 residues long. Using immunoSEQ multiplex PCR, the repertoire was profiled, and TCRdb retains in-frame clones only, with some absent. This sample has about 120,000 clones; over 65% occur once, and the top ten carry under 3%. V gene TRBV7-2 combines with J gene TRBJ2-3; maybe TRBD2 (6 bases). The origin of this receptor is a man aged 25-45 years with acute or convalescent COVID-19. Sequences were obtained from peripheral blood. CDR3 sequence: CASSLTGGVGTDTQYF. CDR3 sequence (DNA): TGTGCCAGCAGCTTAACAGGCGGGGTTGGGACAGATACGCAGTATTTT.